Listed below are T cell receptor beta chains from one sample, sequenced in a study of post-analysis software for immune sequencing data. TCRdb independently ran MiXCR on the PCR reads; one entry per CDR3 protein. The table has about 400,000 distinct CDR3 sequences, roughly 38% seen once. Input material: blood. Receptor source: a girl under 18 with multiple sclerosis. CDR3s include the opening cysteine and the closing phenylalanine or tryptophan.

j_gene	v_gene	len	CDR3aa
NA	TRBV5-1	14	CASSPRVGGETQYF
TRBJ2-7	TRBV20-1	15	CSAPPRGEFSYEQYF
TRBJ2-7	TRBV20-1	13	CSARQGSTYEQYF
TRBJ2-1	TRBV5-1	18	CASSLQGHGGASYNEQFF
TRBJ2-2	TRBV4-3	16	CASSQRDILNTGELFF
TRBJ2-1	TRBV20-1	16	CSARDAGGPHYNEQFF
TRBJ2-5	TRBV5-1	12	CASSLATICEYF
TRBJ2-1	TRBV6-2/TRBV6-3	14	CASMERGGKDEQFF
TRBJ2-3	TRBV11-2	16	CASSYPRPFSTDTQYF
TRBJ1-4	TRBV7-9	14	CASNWGGVNEKLFF
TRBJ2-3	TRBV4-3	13	CASSQGPFDTQYF
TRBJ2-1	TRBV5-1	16	CASSLIVGGDYNEQFF
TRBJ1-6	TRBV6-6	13	CASRLKTGYHLHF
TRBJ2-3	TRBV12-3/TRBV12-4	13	CASRETGPDTQYF
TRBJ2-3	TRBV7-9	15	CASSTRTESTDTQYF
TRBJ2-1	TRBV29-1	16	CSVEDLTGPQGTEQFF
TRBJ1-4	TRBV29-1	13	CSVAEGANEKLFF
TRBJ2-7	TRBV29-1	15	CSVSPLGTGDYEQYF
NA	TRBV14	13	CASSQAGVYEQYF
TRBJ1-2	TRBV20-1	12	CSASVQGLGYTF
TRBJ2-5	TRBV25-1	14	CASSGTVVAETQYF
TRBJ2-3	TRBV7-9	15	CASSLGRASTDTQYF
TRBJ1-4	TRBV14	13	CASSHGTGGKLFF
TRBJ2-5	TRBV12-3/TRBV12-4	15	CASSQGRTGWETQYF
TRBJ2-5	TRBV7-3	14	CACSPGQGMETQYF
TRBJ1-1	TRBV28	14	CASSSGQGHTEAFF
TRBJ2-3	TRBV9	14	CASSVSADRDTQYF
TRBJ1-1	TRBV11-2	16	CASSLPGTRLGTEAFF
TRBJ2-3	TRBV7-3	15	CASSLWGGMTDTQYF
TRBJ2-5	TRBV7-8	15	CASSLERLAQETQYF
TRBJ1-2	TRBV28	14	CASIWAGAGYGYTF
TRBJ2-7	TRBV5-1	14	CASSLGRETHEQYF
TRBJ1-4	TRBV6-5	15	CASRQQGATNEKLFF
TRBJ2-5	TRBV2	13	CASRQGVQETQYF
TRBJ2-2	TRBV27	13	CASKKGSTGELFF
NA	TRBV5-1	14	CASSLGQGRNEQYF
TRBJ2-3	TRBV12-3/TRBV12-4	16	CASSPRQAPSTDTQYF
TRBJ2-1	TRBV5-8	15	CASSLSRAPSSEQFF
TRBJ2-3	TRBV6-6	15	CASAKGATSTDTQYF
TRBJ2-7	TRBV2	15	CASRAGTGVFYEQYF
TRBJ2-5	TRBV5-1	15	CASVEVGGGQETQYF
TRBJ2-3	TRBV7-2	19	CASSSLTSGGVVSTDTQYF
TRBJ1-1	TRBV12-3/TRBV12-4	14	CASSLGPARTEAFF
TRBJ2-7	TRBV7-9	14	CASSLVGYSYEQYF
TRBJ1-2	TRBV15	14	CATSRDRAALVYTF
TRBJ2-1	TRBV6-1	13	CASGVYLYNEQFF
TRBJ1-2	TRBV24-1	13	CATRDRANYGYTF
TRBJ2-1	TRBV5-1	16	CASSVDFMSSYNEQFF
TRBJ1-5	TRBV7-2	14	CASSLVGRGQPQHF
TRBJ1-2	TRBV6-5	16	CASSRLMGGGNYGYTF
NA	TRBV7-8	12	CASMVQGETQYF
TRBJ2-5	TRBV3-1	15	CASSKSGQGKETQYF
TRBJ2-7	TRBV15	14	CATSREGGVNEQYF